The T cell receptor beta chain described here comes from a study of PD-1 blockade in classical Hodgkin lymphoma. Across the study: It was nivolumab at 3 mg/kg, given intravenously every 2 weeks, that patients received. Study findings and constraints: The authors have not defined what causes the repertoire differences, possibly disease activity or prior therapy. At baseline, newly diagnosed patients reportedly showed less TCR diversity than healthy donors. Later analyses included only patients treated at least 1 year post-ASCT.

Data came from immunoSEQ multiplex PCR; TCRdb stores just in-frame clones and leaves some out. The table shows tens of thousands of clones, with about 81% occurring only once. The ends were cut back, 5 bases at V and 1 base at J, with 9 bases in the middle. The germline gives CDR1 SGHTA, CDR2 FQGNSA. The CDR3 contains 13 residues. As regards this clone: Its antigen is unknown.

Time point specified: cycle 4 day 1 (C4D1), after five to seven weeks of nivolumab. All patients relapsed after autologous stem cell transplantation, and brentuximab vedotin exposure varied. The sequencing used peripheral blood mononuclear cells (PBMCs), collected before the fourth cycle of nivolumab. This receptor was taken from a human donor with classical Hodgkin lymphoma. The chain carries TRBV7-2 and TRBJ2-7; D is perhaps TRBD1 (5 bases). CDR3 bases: TGTGCCAGCAGCCAGGGCCCTTCCTACGAGCAGTACGTC. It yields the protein CASSQGPSYEQYV.